A single sample gave rise to the 31 T cell receptor beta chains below, sequenced in a study of CD8 T cells in Susac syndrome. After extraction with the RNeasy kit, about 0.5 to 1 ug of the RNA was reverse transcribed using random hexamers. TCRdb itself ran the immunoSEQ multiplex PCR reads through MiXCR, one entry per CDR3 protein. The sample has over 150,000 distinct CDR3 sequences, 85% to 95% seen once; the top ten hold approximately 0.099%. Input material: CD4+ T cells from PBMCs. The origin of the receptors is a human donor with Susac syndrome.

The chain links TRBV28 to TRBJ2-5; D unresolved. The CDR3 sequence is 14 residues long. Trimming pared 4 bases from V and 2 bases from J, leaving 11 bases between. Germline V gene lookup returns CDR1 MDHEN and CDR2 SYDVKM. CDR3 DNA sequence: TGTGCCAGCAGTTATGAGGAGTATCAAGAGACCCAGTACTTC. Translated: CASSYEEYQETQYF.

This chain uses TRBV20-1 with TRBJ2-2; 7 bases are a match to TRBD1. Germline CDR1 reads DFQATT; CDR2 reads SNEGSKA (reference sequence). The V segment lost 5 bases and the J segment 4 bases; nucleotides outside the gene matches: 10. This CDR3 is 15 amino acids long. The DNA of the CDR3 is TGCAGTGCTCGACAGGGCGTGTACAGCACCGGGGAGCTGTTTTTT. Protein sequence: CSARQGVYSTGELFF.

The chain combines TRBV23-1 with TRBJ2-1, with TRBD2 matching 8 bases. TRBV23-1 is given ORF status, its function remaining uncertain. V lost 4 bases to trimming and J lost 1 base; unmatched junction nucleotides: 3. The CDR3 length is 15 residues. This CDR3 reads CASSRGRSSYNEQFF. The CDR3 DNA sequence: TGCGCCAGCAGTCGCGGGAGGAGTTCCTACAATGAGCAGTTCTTC.

This sequence joins TRBV24-1 and TRBJ1-2; D is ambiguous. This CDR3 contains 15 residues. Trimming shortened V by 0 bases and J by 4 bases, and 11 bases separated the two germline ends. The germline V gene encodes CDR1 KGHDR and CDR2 SFDVKD. The CDR3 sequence: CATSDLETPTYGYTF. CDR3 DNA sequence: TGTGCCACCAGTGATTTGGAGACACCCACCTATGGCTACACCTTC.

The rearrangement joins TRBV5-1 to TRBJ2-3; D not resolved. From germline, CDR1 is SGHRS and CDR2 YFSETQ. Deletions cut 4 bases from V and 2 bases from J, with 11 bases between. CDR3 size: 14 residues. The CDR3 nucleotides are TGCGCCAGCAGCCTAGGCAGACCCACAGATACGCAGTATTTT. Translated: CASSLGRPTDTQYF.

The genes are TRBV29-1 and TRBJ1-1, with D possibly being TRBD1 (5 bases). V lost 4 bases and J 5 bases, leaving 11 bases between the germline ends. The CDR3 extends over 12 amino acids. Germline values: CDR1 SQVTM, CDR2 ANQGSEA. The CDR3 region has the DNA TGCAGCGTTGGTGGGGGTGGTACTGAAGCTTTCTTT. This encodes CSVGGGGTEAFF.

V is TRBV3-1 and J is TRBJ1-4; 7 bases match TRBD1. After removal of 3 bases from V and 7 bases from J, the junction contained 11 bases not matched to a gene. Germline CDR1 is LGHDT and CDR2 is YNNKEL (reference sequence). The CDR3 contains 16 residues. CDR3 loop: CASSHAPAGGGEKLFF. In DNA, the CDR3 is TGTGCCAGCAGCCACGCGCCGGCAGGGGGGGGTGAAAAACTGTTTTTT. Supplemented by reference TRBV3-1 and TRBJ1-4, the full variable domain reads DTAVSQTPKYLVTQMGNDKSIKCEQNLGHDTMYWYKQDSKKFLKIMFSYNNKELIINETVPNRFSPKSPDKAHLNLHINSLELGDSAVYFCASSHAPAGGGEKLFFGSGTQLSVL.

This clonotype was observed a single time. CDR3 in amino acids: CASSQVRTGGRETQYF. The DNA for the CDR3 is TGCGCCAGCAGCCAGGTCCGGACAGGGGGTAGGGAGACCCAGTACTTC. The V and J genes are TRBV4-1 and TRBJ2-5; 10 nucleotides line up with TRBD1. The CDR3 runs to 16 residues. Germline V gene data show CDR1 as MGHRA and CDR2 as YSYEKL. V lost 3 bases to trimming and J lost 5 bases; unmatched junction nucleotides: 9.

The J gene is TRBJ1-6, the V gene TRBV30; D unclear. Trimming shortened V by 3 bases and J by 3 bases, and 3 bases separated the two germline ends. Looked up from germline, CDR1 is GTSNPN and CDR2 is SVGIG (reference sequence). The CDR3 has 12 amino acids. The CDR3 sequence: CAWRDYNSPLHF. In DNA, the CDR3 is TGTGCCTGGAGGGACTATAATTCACCCCTCCACTTT. Supplemented by reference TRBV30 and TRBJ1-6, the full variable domain reads SQTIHQWPATLVQPVGSPLSLECTVEGTSNPNLYWYRQAAGRGLQLLFYSVGIGQISSEVPQNLSASRPQDRQFILSSKKLLLSDSGFYLCAWRDYNSPLHFGNGTRLTVT.

The chain employs TRBV28 and TRBJ2-6; D is uncertain. Looked up from germline, CDR1 is MDHEN and CDR2 is SYDVKM. The V gene lost 10 bases and the J gene lost 2 bases, with 6 bases spanning the gap. The CDR3 spans 12 residues. The CDR3 DNA sequence: TGTGCCACGGAAACTGGGGCCAACGTCCTGACTTTC. Its protein product is CATETGANVLTF.

This chain uses TRBV6-5 with TRBJ1-5, with D unresolved. Trimming shortened V by 9 bases and J by 3 bases, and 9 bases separated the two germline ends. The germline V gene has CDR1 MNHEY and CDR2 SVGAGI. This CDR3 contains 12 residues. The CDR3 reads CASGRNNQPQHF. The CDR3 DNA reads as TGTGCCAGTGGCAGAAACAATCAGCCCCAGCATTTT.

The CDR3 here is CSARDQAGASYNEQFF. The CDR3 nucleotides read TGCAGTGCTAGAGATCAGGCGGGGGCGTCCTACAATGAGCAGTTCTTC. V gene TRBV20-1 combines with J gene TRBJ2-1; D is possibly TRBD2 (7 bases). Germline CDR1 and CDR2: DFQATT and SNEGSKA (reference sequence). The V and J ends lost 0 bases and 1 base respectively, with 13 bases between them. The CDR3 is 16 amino acids.

The V and J genes are TRBV18 and TRBJ2-7, with D perhaps assigned TRBD1 or TRBD2 (5 bases each). This CDR3 contains 17 residues. CDR1 and CDR2 from the germline V gene are KGHSH and LQKENI. V dropped 3 bases and J dropped 2 bases, with 20 bases sitting between them. The CDR3 region is CASSPTGTDKTPYEQYF. The CDR3 bases are TGTGCCAGCTCACCGACCGGGACGGATAAAACACCCTACGAGCAGTACTTC. The variable domain in full, with the rest retrieved from reference TRBV18 and TRBJ2-7, is NAGVMQNPRHLVRRRGQEARLRCSPMKGHSHVYWYRQLPEEGLKFMVYLQKENIIDESGMPKERFSAEFPKEGPSILRIQQVVRGDSAAYFCASSPTGTDKTPYEQYFGPGTRLTVT.

The chain links TRBV20-1 to TRBJ2-1; TRBD1 aligns across 10 bases. The germline V gene has CDR1 DFQATT and CDR2 SNEGSKA (reference sequence). This CDR3 spans 15 amino acids. V shed 5 bases, J shed 7 bases, and the junction held 11 bases outside the gene matches. The CDR3 loop is CSAQPVGQGWNEQFF. CDR3 sequence (DNA): TGCAGTGCTCAACCGGTGGGACAGGGGTGGAATGAGCAGTTCTTC.

The gene calls are TRBV20-1 and TRBJ2-1; D is ambiguous. Trimming cost V 3 bases and J 3 bases, with 18 bases left between them. The germline CDR1 and CDR2 sequences are DFQATT and SNEGSKA (reference sequence). This CDR3 is 16 amino acids long. The CDR3 reads CSASTPRTLVYNEQFF. The CDR3 nucleotides are TGCAGTGCTAGTACCCCCAGGACCCTGGTCTACAATGAGCAGTTCTTC.

This rearrangement joins TRBV20-1 to TRBJ2-1; TRBD2 might be the D (5 bases). This CDR3 comprises 16 residues. V lost 3 bases and J 1 base, leaving 16 bases between the germline ends. CDR1 DFQATT and CDR2 SNEGSKA come from the germline V gene (reference sequence). CDR3 loop: CSARPPAAASYNEQFF. CDR3 coding DNA: TGCAGTGCTAGGCCACCGGCAGCGGCATCCTACAATGAGCAGTTCTTC.

The chain recombines TRBV19 with TRBJ1-1; no clear D. The V end lost 6 bases, the J end lost 3 bases, and 17 bases lay between the germline ends. Germline CDR1 reads LNHDA; CDR2 reads SQIVND (reference sequence). There are 15 residues in the CDR3. CDR3 sequence (DNA): TGTGCCAGTAGCCCGACGTGGGCTTTGGACACTGAAGCTTTCTTT. It codes for CASSPTWALDTEAFF.

The chain employs TRBV28 and TRBJ2-7; D may correspond to TRBD1 or TRBD2 (6 bases each). The CDR3 runs to 14 residues. CDR1 is MDHEN and CDR2 is SYDVKM in the germline V gene. Trimming took 5 bases from V and 3 from J, leaving 14 bases between them. Here the CDR3 reads CASSALGGSYEQYF. CDR3 DNA: TGTGCCAGCAGTGCCCTCGGGGGCAGCTACGAGCAGTACTTC.

The chain uses TRBV29-1 and TRBJ2-7; no definite D call. The CDR3 runs to 14 residues. Germline V gives CDR1 SQVTM, CDR2 ANQGSEA. V dropped 6 bases and J dropped 6 bases, with 21 bases sitting between them. CDR3: CSVQQSRQLPEQYF. In nucleotides, the CDR3 is TGCAGCGTCCAACAATCTCGACAATTGCCCGAGCAGTACTTC.

The V call is TRBV2, the J call TRBJ1-3, with D uncertain. The V end lost 5 bases, the J end lost 0 bases, and 14 bases lay between the germline ends. The CDR3 runs 16 residues. Germline V gene data show CDR1 as SNHLY and CDR2 as FYNNEI. CDR3 protein: CASSLRLPSSGNTIYF. CDR3 DNA sequence: TGTGCCAGCAGTCTCCGACTACCGAGCTCTGGAAACACCATATATTTT.

The chain joins TRBV9 to TRBJ1-1, with TRBD1 matching 9 bases. Germline V lookup: CDR1 SGDLS, CDR2 YYNGEE. V lost 7 bases and J lost 0; bases outside the gene matches: 7. The CDR3 is 15 amino acids. In DNA form, the CDR3 reads TGTGCCAGCGGGACAGGGCTTTCTATGAACACTGAAGCTTTCTTT. Protein product: CASGTGLSMNTEAFF.

This clonotype was seen only a few times. The chain combines TRBV6-5 with TRBJ2-7; 12 bases line up with TRBD2. Germline lookup yields CDR1 MNHEY and CDR2 SVGAGI. V gave up 6 bases and J gave up 4 bases; unmatched junction bases: 4. CDR3 length equals 14 residues. CDR3 in DNA: TGTGCCAGCAGCCGACTAGCGGGAGCGTACGAGCAGTACTTC. Amino acid sequence: CASSRLAGAYEQYF.

The chain uses TRBV4-3 and TRBJ2-1; unclear D gene. CDR3 size: 17 residues. The germline V gene has CDR1 LGHNA and CDR2 YSLEER. V was shortened by 0 bases and J by 5 bases, with 17 bases between the two germline ends. The CDR3 sequence: CASSQDLGFGTHNEQFF. The DNA for the CDR3 is TGCGCCAGCAGCCAAGATCTGGGGTTCGGCACACACAATGAGCAGTTCTTC.

The chain has TRBV19 and TRBJ2-2; TRBD1 matches at 7 bases. Germline loops: CDR1 LNHDA, CDR2 SQIVND (reference sequence). The CDR3 has 13 amino acids. V dropped 6 bases and J dropped 5; count of bases not matched to a gene: 3. CDR3 loop: CASRSTGTGELFF. The CDR3 DNA follows: TGTGCCAGTAGATCGACAGGGACCGGGGAGCTGTTTTTT.

Written as DNA, the CDR3 is TGTGCCTGGAGTAGGACAGGGGGGTGGACTGAAGCTTTCTTT. Translation: CAWSRTGGWTEAFF. V gene TRBV30 combines with J gene TRBJ1-1; 10 bases are a match to TRBD1. This CDR3 has 14 amino acids. Germline V gene lookup returns CDR1 GTSNPN and CDR2 SVGIG (reference sequence). The junction had 5 bases not matched to a gene; V was cut back by 2 bases and J by 5 bases.

This clonotype was detected once. V usage is TRBV10-2 and J usage is TRBJ2-7; TRBD2 matches at 9 bases. Germline V gene data show CDR1 as WSHSY and CDR2 as SAAADI. J lost 7 bases, V lost 2 bases, and 9 bases had no gene match. The length of the CDR3 is 15 residues. CDR3 protein: CASSELVAGEREQYF. CDR3 nucleotide sequence: TGCGCCAGCAGTGAGCTGGTAGCGGGAGAACGAGAGCAGTACTTC.

This rearrangement joins TRBV5-1 to TRBJ2-2; 8 bases are shared with TRBD1. CDR1 and CDR2 (germline): SGHRS, YFSETQ. The CDR3 runs 16 residues. Trimming at V came to 4 bases and at J to 4 bases, leaving 9 bases not matched to a gene. The CDR3 DNA is TGCGCCAGCAGCCTACGGTCGGACAGGGCCACCGGGGAGCTGTTTTTT. It codes for CASSLRSDRATGELFF. Full variable domain (remainder filled in from reference TRBV5-1 and TRBJ2-2): KAGVTQTPRYLIKTRGQQVTLSCSPISGHRSVSWYQQTPGQGLQFLFEYFSETQRNKGNFPGRFSGRQFSNSRSEMNVSTLELGDSALYLCASSLRSDRATGELFFGEGSRLTVL.

This chain uses TRBV30 with TRBJ1-4, with D perhaps TRBD1 (5 bases). The ends were cut back, 2 bases at V and 8 bases at J, with 15 bases in the middle. Germline V gives CDR1 GTSNPN, CDR2 SVGIG (reference sequence). The CDR3 runs to 14 residues. CDR3 protein: CAWSPFGAREKLFF. CDR3 DNA: TGTGCCTGGAGTCCCTTCGGGGCTCGCGAAAAACTGTTTTTT.

This chain joins TRBV5-4 and TRBJ1-3; D is unclear. Per germline, CDR1 SGHNT and CDR2 YYREEE (reference sequence). V gave up 2 bases and J gave up 2 bases, with 8 bases separating them. CDR3 length: 14 amino acids. CDR3 bases: TGTGCCAGCAGCTTAAGGGAAGCTGGAAACACCATATATTTT. The encoded protein is CASSLREAGNTIYF. The entire variable domain, with the rest obtained from reference TRBV5-4 and TRBJ1-3, is as follows: ETGVTQSPTHLIKTRGQQVTLRCSSQSGHNTVSWYQQALGQGPQFIFQYYREEENGRGNFPPRFSGLQFPNYSSELNVNALELDDSALYLCASSLREAGNTIYFGEGSWLTVV.

The J gene is TRBJ2-3, the V gene TRBV7-2; the match to TRBD2 covers 16 bases. The V segment lost 3 bases and the J segment 6 bases; nucleotides outside the gene matches: 3. Germline loops: CDR1 SGHTA, CDR2 FQGNSA. The CDR3 contains 16 residues. CDR3 in amino acids: CASSLGLAGGFDTQYF. The DNA for the CDR3 is TGTGCCAGCAGCTTGGGACTAGCGGGAGGGTTCGATACGCAGTATTTT.

In this sample, this clonotype turned up once. The genes are TRBV20-1 and TRBJ1-2; 7 nucleotides line up with TRBD1. Trimming took 3 bases from V and 4 from J; bases not matched to a gene: 5. The CDR3 runs to 13 residues. In germline, CDR1 is DFQATT, CDR2 SNEGSKA (reference sequence). The DNA for the CDR3 is TGCAGTGCTAGTCCCCAGGGGGGCTATGGCTACACCTTC. This encodes CSASPQGGYGYTF.